This T cell receptor (beta chain) was captured by sequencing in a study of read filtering for tumor transcriptome and immune sequencing. Study-level findings and limits: About four fifths of IR-seq clonotypes had a single read, yet these held roughly 3.8% of reads. IR-seq captured clonotypes deeper and more reliably than RNA-seq. IR-seq and RNA-seq agreed better without single-read clonotypes.

The V end lost 4 bases, the J end lost 3 bases, and 16 bases lay between the germline ends. Germline CDR1 and CDR2: SGHRS and YFSETQ. CDR3 length: 15 residues. This clonotype was seen many times. Its antigen is unknown. Molecular barcoded adaptors covering alpha/delta and beta/gamma chains were used on approximately 440 ng RNA. One entry per CDR3 protein results from TCRdb running MiXCR on the reads. The table shows 100,000 to 150,000 distinct CDR3 sequences, with 13% occurring only once. Sequences were obtained from a population of CD138-negative cells sorted from bone marrow. This sequence originates from a donor at least 40 years old with multiple myeloma. The chain couples TRBV5-1 to TRBJ1-1; D is perhaps TRBD1 (5 bases). The CDR3 nucleotides read TGCGCCAGCAGCCGGGACGGGGTTCAAGACACTGAAGCTTTCTTT. Encoded protein: CASSRDGVQDTEAFF.